This paragraph covers one T cell receptor beta chain sequence. There is no known antigen for this receptor. Base quality data are lacking; no much larger clone is found one base away. The data derive from a study of cytomegalovirus exposure and HLA in healthy donors (dated by TCRdb to 2015 to 2018). For the study in its entirety: In an earlier analysis of under 750 of the donors, 276 Gb of sequence data and 90 million to 120 million unique TCR beta sequences from roughly 190 million T cells were reported. Class I and class II HLA loci were covered by the typing at four-digit resolution. Among about 400 genotyped donors of the cohort, an average of approximately 240,000 unique TCR beta nucleotide sequences was sequenced per donor, of which approximately 19% were non-productive. Roughly 310 gigabases of sequencing data and 78 million or so unique TCR sequences were included in an early release covering around 650 HLA-typed donors. Rather than using new phenotypic data, the later analysis identified candidate immune exposures from TCR beta sequences and from how often those sequences occurred across donors. All discovery cohort repertoires had been generated using a single sequencing platform. Roughly five DR-DQ haplotypes were treated as single units for association and clustering because of strong linkage in the cohort. The study was designed to test whether signatures of past pathogen exposure could be identified by cataloging public T cell receptors. An earlier analysis of fewer than 700 of the donors applied high-throughput TCR beta sequencing to assess whether each TCR beta V gene segment acted as functional or pseudogenic. Donor age, sex, ethnicity and CMV serostatus were collected together with the repertoire data. A later genetic analysis took genome-wide SNP genotypes for about 60% of the roughly 670 donors and used that subset as a discovery cohort. The study profiled the T cell repertoires of 500 to 800 subjects by immunosequencing and related them to cytomegalovirus serostatus. The genetic ancestry cluster associated with self-reported Caucasian donors included about four fifths of the roughly 400 genotyped donors. Besides the first cohort of some 670 subjects, a separate validation cohort made up of 120 different subjects was used. A later analysis re-analyzed previously published TCR beta repertoires from 600 to 850 donors and added high-resolution HLA genotyping to study TCR occurrence patterns. High-throughput TCR immunosequencing, statistical association of individual TCRs with disease status, and machine learning were combined to predict cytomegalovirus infection status. The number of donors typed differed by locus, with 629-630 for A, B, C, DRB1 and DQB1, around 520 for DQA1, about 610 for DPA1, and 450 to 480 for DPB1.

What the research found in general, with its limitations: Most TCR sequences were seen in very few donors, while some public TCRs were found in many individuals. At a false discovery rate of 0.05, a later analysis linked 15,000 to 20,000 TCR beta sequences to specific HLA alleles. A later analysis reported that several top co-occurrence clusters appeared linked to parvovirus B19, influenza, CMV and Epstein-Barr virus. This cohort had only TCR beta chains sequenced, and the lack of alpha or paired-chain data limited which features could be detected. Sequencing depth was assumed to be roughly uniform across donors in the presence/absence analyses, though that assumption may not hold. According to a later analysis, most CMV-associated TCR beta chains appeared to be HLA-restricted, and the HLA associations seemed to be driven largely by CMV exposure. In a later analysis, HLA-associated TCR beta chains showed more clonal expansion and lower generation probabilities than non-associated chains that were equally common. In the study, some 180 TCR beta chains were listed as associated with cytomegalovirus. V-gene and J-gene trimming of TCR beta chains was associated with a missense DCLRE1C variant in a later genetic analysis, and the association was replicated in an independent cohort. An earlier analysis of several hundred of the donors showed that most TCR beta V segments appeared in productive rearrangements either about 87% or about 30% of the time, which broadly matched IMGT annotations. HLA typing was unavailable for some donors at each locus, so association tests used only the typed subset. In vitro tests confirmed that a few of the cytomegalovirus-associated TCR beta chains recognize cytomegalovirus antigens. A cluster of highly shared sequence variants was judged likely to be a technical artifact of the sequencing pipeline. In a later genetic analysis, fewer N-insertions in productive TCRs were reported among donors in an Asian-associated ancestry cluster than the approximately 630-donor mean. Correlated functional status among segregating V segments might be attributable to linkage disequilibrium, but an unknown experimental factor could not be ruled out. Immune exposure information for the cohort was limited to CMV serostatus. The authors suggested that the approach could potentially be generalized to other disease states and immunological phenotypes. A later analysis found that TCR association rates varied across HLA loci, with DRB1 alleles showing the most associated TCRs and HLA-C alleles the fewest. When HLA alleles, especially DR and DQ, strongly co-occurred, attributing TCR associations to individual alleles was difficult. The classifier was reported to diagnose cytomegalovirus status with high specificity and sensitivity in both the original and validation cohorts. A further reported finding was that TCR beta sequences accurately predicted the HLA-A and HLA-B alleles for most subjects in the first cohort. Over 15 rarely observed V segments, including chromosome 9 orphons, were excluded from the earlier analysis of just under 600 of the donors because counts were too low. Some IMGT-functional V segments, including TRBV6-2 and TRBV6-3, could not be distinguished by the 87-base-pair reads and were therefore excluded.

The method was the immunoSEQ multiplex PCR assay. For the multiplex PCR, a mixture combining 60 forward primers for TCR Vbeta segments and 13 reverse primers for TCR Jbeta segments was used. Amplification of the CDR3 region of rearranged TCR beta genes was performed with a multiplex PCR assay on genomic DNA. On the Illumina HiSeq System, the amplified TCR beta libraries were sequenced as 87-base-pair reads. In the source study's methods: In a later analysis, tens of millions of unique TCR beta chains were counted across the approximately 670 repertoires, and about 9.9 million of these chains were shared by at least two donors. A nearest-neighbor algorithm error-corrected the raw reads and collapsed the reads into unique sequences, merging closely related sequences to remove PCR and sequencing errors. Alignment of CDR3 sequences to IMGT reference sequences was used to assign V, D and J gene segments. For a sequence to be retained, a match of at least six nucleotides was required to both a V gene segment and a J gene segment. A rearrangement counted as productive if the CDR3 had no stop codons and remained in frame with V and J, and every other rearrangement counted as non-productive. CDR3 was defined by IMGT convention, running from the second conserved V-encoded cysteine to the conserved J-encoded phenylalanine. The earlier analysis of about 590 of the donors excluded sequences that lacked an unambiguous match to a single V gene segment. In an earlier analysis of 587 of the donors, V segments were called functional above 56.7% productive rearrangements and were called segregating when the between-donor standard deviation exceeded 5%. A statistical classification framework was developed to diagnose cytomegalovirus status using the catalog of TCR beta chain sequences. In a later analysis, V and J genes were assigned by comparing TCR nucleotide sequences against IMGT/GENE-DB human TR gene sequences. The TCRdist pipeline was used in a later analysis to assign CDR3 sequences and most-parsimonious VDJ recombination scenarios. A later analysis defined each TCR beta chain by its CDR3 amino acid sequence plus V-gene family, and excluded reads lacking a unique V-gene family. A later analysis removed roughly 590 highly shared, low-generation-probability nucleotide sequences to deal with suspected cross-contamination and a sequencing artifact. In a later analysis, a clonal expansion index was calculated for each public chain from normalized within-repertoire ranks of inferred template counts. In a later analysis, generation probabilities were computed with a VDJ recombination model fitted to out-of-frame rearrangements, and the resulting probabilities were checked against IGoR. In a later analysis, hypergeometric tests were used to score TCR-TCR, TCR-HLA and TCR-CMV co-occurrence, with a repertoire-size bias correction applied to TCR pairs. A later analysis estimated false discovery rates by permuting HLA or CMV assignments 20 times. In a later analysis, co-occurring TCRs were grouped using DBSCAN, and TCRdist sequence similarity was added for clustering within HLA-allele-positive subsets. Repertoires with fewer than 30,000 or more than 120,000 public chains, plus five repertoires with anomalous nucleotide sharing, were excluded from co-occurrence clustering. TCRdb mirrors the immuneACCESS table, restricted to in-frame sequences. Some clones are absent from its copies; in checked studies, under half trace to an unresolved V gene, and the reason for the others is unknown. That table is the source of V, J and clone size, and D and trimming were worked out from the DNA. Across this sample there are 90,000 or so clones, with over 60% seen only once. The top ten clonotypes cover about 6.3% of the sample.

Looking up the germline V gene (reference sequence) yields CDR1 GTSNPN and CDR2 SVGIG. Relative to germline, V is 1 base shorter and J is 9 bases shorter, with 7 bases between their ends. The cysteine opens and the phenylalanine closes a CDR3 of 12 amino acids. Just CDR3 DNA is preserved here, 36 bases in frame from base 1. The cohort comprised several hundred healthy bone marrow donors. All cohort members were sampled while nominally healthy, although unrecorded immune exposures were likely present. The donor was CMV seropositive and belonged to the group of more than 250 seropositive cohort members. Each donor provided a peripheral blood sample, and peripheral blood mononuclear cells were used for TCR beta sequencing. The Qiagen DNeasy Blood Extraction Kit was used to extract genomic DNA from the blood cell samples.

Recombination joined TRBV30 with TRBJ1-6; the D gene remains uncertain. This TCR was sampled from a boy younger than 18 in good health and CMV-seropositive. Sequenced material: PBMCs. The CDR3 loop reads CAWSGPPSPLHF. The nucleotide sequence is given as TGTGCCTGGAGTGGGCCTCCTTCACCCCTCCACTTT.